This T cell receptor (beta chain) came from a study of CD8+CD57+ T cells in acquired aplastic anemia. Regarding the study as a whole: There were 25 to 30 CD8+ CDR3 sequences that occurred in both patients and controls.

The V gene lost 0 bases and the J gene lost 8 bases, with 14 bases spanning the gap. Per the germline V gene, CDR1 is LNHNV and CDR2 is YYDKDF (reference sequence). This CDR3 region has 15 residues. Patients sequenced had flow cytometry evidence of CD8+CD57+ cell expansion. All patients had severe acquired aplastic anemia. At the time of blood sampling, patients had not yet received any therapy. Using genomic DNA as the template, TCR beta VDJ and CDR3 profiling was carried out. TCRdb reprocessed the reads via MiXCR and lists one record per CDR3 protein. Of about 160,000 distinct CDR3 sequences listed, about 64% are singletons. A word on this clonotype: Its antigen is still unknown.

The rearrangement joins TRBV15 to TRBJ2-1, with D maybe TRBD2 (6 bases). The origin of this receptor is a human donor with aplastic anemia. The sequencing input was sorted CD4+, CD8+, or CD8+CD57+ T cells (not recorded which) from PBMCs. CDR3 DNA: TGTGCCACCAGCAGAGATCGAGACGGGGGACATGAGCAGTTCTTC. It codes for CATSRDRDGGHEQFF.